This T cell receptor (beta chain) was obtained from a study of tumor-infiltrating lymphocytes in primary liver carcinoma (dated by TCRdb to about 2017). The study in broad terms: Four to six patients with histopathologically diagnosed primary liver carcinoma underwent surgical resection in China between November 2015 and March 2016. Of the five patients (three men and two women, aged 30 to 69 years), four had hepatocellular carcinoma and one had combined HCC and intrahepatic cholangiocarcinoma. The tumors of the five patients were staged as T1-T3 N0M0, with maximum diameters ranging from about 4.2 to 10 cm. Samples yielded roughly 3.65 to 7.5 million productive TCRbeta reads; read depth did not differ significantly between tissue types. The study combined TCRbeta repertoire sequencing, expression microarrays and whole-exome sequencing across five regions of each liver tumor, with adjacent normal tissue and blood. A total of 35 or so specimens from 5 patients went through TCRbeta repertoire sequencing, namely 25 tumor regions, 5 adjacent noncancerous liver tissues and 5 peripheral blood samples. Reproducibility between technical replicate repertoires was high, with correlation coefficients above 0.98 and mean shared-clone rates approximately 0.91.

A constant-region primer and ProtoScript II reverse transcriptase were used to reverse-transcribe TCRbeta-specific cDNA from roughly 0.55 ug total RNA. Construction of the TCRbeta libraries relied on three nested rounds of multiplex PCR, following a slightly modified ARM-PCR procedure. Each of the first two PCR rounds ran for approximately 10 cycles and used multiplex TRBV1-TRBV30 forward primers together with a Cbeta reverse primer. A final 25-cycle PCR with Deep VentR polymerase added sample barcodes and Illumina adapters. Amplicons of 200-500 bp were gel-purified with a QIAquick gel extraction kit before sequencing. TCRbeta amplicons were sequenced on an Illumina HiSeq 2500 with 250-bp paired-end reads. The study's own analysis went as follows. Quality trimming of reads was performed with Trimmomatic v0.33, and paired reads were merged with FLASH v1.2.11 so that full CDR3 sequences could be recovered. V, D and J germline segments were assigned to the rearranged TCRbeta sequences using MiGEC v1.2.1b. VDJtools v1.0.0 computed clonotype statistics and Shannon-Wiener diversity indices. Except for diversity analysis, only each sample's 250 most abundant clonotypes were used in subsequent analyses to reduce sampling bias. TCRdb reprocessed the public reads (quality trimming at Q25 with fastp, clone calling with MiXCR) and kept in-frame beta chains. CDR3 protein duplicates are merged, each entry listing the most common genes and DNA. TCRdb assigned the V and J calls; the authors' analysis was not used. The table for this sample lists 300,000 to 350,000 distinct CDR3 sequences; roughly 60% of them were counted only once. The ten top clones hold about 18% of the sample.

The germline V gene yields MNHNS for CDR1 and SASEGT for CDR2. The CDR3 starts with the cysteine, ends with the phenylalanine, and has 16 residues. Here the CDR3 DNA is all that survives: 48 bases in frame from base 1. Blood RNA was extracted from unsorted whole blood with TRIzol reagent; germline DNA came from the DNeasy Blood & Tissue kit. Chronic HBV infection was present in the patients, and the patients were treatment-naive at sampling. Before surgery, 3.5 to 4 milliliters of peripheral blood were drawn into K2EDTA tubes. Overall study results and their limits: The top 250 clones made up a significantly larger repertoire fraction in tumors than in blood (p = 0.039). Because only the TCR beta chain was sequenced and unpaired alpha chains were not captured, true repertoire diversity is likely underestimated. Consistent with antigen-driven expansion, pairs of tumor regions showed higher repertoire overlap (mean around 35%) than either tumor-adjacent pairs (approximately 17%) or tumor-blood pairs (approximately 15%). Bulk unsorted samples precluded comparing CD4+ and CD8+ T cell repertoires. Only five patients were included in the study, and the authors note that the findings should be validated in a larger study.

This clonotype has just one count. The antigen this receptor binds is unknown. One end of the junction fails to match germline, which may point to a read error. The chain is encoded by TRBV6-1 joined to TRBJ1-5; the junction holds 7 bases that match TRBD1. The material sequenced was peripheral blood. The sequence derives from a woman aged 30 to 39 with primary liver carcinoma and hepatitis B virus infection. This receptor has the CDR3 CASSEGRGLSNQPHHF. The DNA reads as follows: TGTGCCAGCAGTGAAGGTAGGGGGCTGAGCAATCAGCCCCATCATTTT.